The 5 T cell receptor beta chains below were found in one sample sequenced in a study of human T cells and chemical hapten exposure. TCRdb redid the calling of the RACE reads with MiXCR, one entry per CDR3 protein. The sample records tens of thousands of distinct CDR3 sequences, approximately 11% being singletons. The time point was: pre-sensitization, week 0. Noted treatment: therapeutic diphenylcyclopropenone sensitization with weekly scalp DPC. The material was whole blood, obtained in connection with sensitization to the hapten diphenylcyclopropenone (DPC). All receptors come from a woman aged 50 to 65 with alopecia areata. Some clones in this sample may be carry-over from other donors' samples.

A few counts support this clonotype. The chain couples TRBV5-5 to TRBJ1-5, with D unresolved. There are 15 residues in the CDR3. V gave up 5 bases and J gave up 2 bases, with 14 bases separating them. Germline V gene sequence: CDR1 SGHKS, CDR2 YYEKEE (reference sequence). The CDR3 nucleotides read TGTGCCAGCAGTCCGGACCCTTTTCGCAATCAGCCCCAGCATTTT. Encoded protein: CASSPDPFRNQPQHF.

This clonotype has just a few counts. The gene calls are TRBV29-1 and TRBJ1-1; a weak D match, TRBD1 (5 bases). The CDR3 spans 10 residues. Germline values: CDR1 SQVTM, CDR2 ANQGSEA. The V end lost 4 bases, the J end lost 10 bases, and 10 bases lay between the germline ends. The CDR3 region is CSVVGEGAFF. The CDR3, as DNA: TGCAGCGTTGTGGGGGAGGGAGCTTTCTTT.

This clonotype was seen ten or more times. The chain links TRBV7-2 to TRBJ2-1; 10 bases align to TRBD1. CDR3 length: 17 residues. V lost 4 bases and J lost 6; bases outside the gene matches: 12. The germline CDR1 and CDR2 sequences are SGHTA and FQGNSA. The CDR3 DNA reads TGTGCCAGCAGCTCCACGTGGGGGACAGGGGATATCAATGAGCAGTTCTTC. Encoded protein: CASSSTWGTGDINEQFF.

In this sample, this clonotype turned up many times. The chain's CDR3 is CASSQAGRGGTEAFF. DNA for the CDR3: TGCGCCAGCAGCCAAGCCGGCAGGGGTGGGACTGAAGCTTTCTTT. The chain carries TRBV4-3 and TRBJ1-1; D might be TRBD1 (6 bases). The CDR3 spans 15 residues. Trimming cost V 1 base and J 5 bases, with 14 bases left between them. CDR1 and CDR2 (germline): LGHNA, YSLEER.

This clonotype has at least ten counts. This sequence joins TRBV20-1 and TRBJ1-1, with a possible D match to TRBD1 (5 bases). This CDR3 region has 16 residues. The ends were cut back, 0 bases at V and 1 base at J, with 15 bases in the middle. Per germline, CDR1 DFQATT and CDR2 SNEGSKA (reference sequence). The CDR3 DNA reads TGCAGTGCTAGAGATTCCTTCGGGGGAGGGAACACTGAAGCTTTCTTT. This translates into CSARDSFGGGNTEAFF.